Listed below are T cell receptor beta chains from one sample, sequenced in a study of PD-1 blockade in classical Hodgkin lymphoma. Profiling relied on immunoSEQ multiplex PCR, and the TCRdb table lists in-frame clones only, not all of them. Here the sample spans about 24,000 clones, more than 75% being singletons. Sequences were derived from peripheral blood mononuclear cells (PBMCs), sampled at baseline. Receptors originate from a human donor with classical Hodgkin lymphoma. Both conserved end residues are trimmed from each CDR3. Each record gives: V gene, J gene, CDR3 protein.

V: TRBV7-9; J: TRBJ2-2; CDR3: ASLDTGELF
V: TRBV10-2; J: TRBJ2-2; CDR3: ASREAGVRTGELF
V: TRBV5-1; J: TRBJ1-5; CDR3: ASSLKPSGTGSQPQH
V: TRBV10-3; J: TRBJ1-1; CDR3: ASDRGENTEAF
V: TRBV9; J: TRBJ2-1; CDR3: ASNLEGGPYNEQF
V: TRBV28; J: TRBJ2-1; CDR3: ASSLFRTGGRNEQF
V: TRBV27; J: TRBJ1-2; CDR3: ASSFQGALGYT
V: TRBV28; J: TRBJ1-1; CDR3: ASSLPGMVMNTEAF
V: TRBV19; J: TRBJ1-1; CDR3: ASSIGGRALNTEAF
V: TRBV5-5; J: TRBJ1-1; CDR3: ASSPTVAERAEAF
V: TRBV30; J: TRBJ2-7; CDR3: AWSVNYEQY
V: TRBV30; J: TRBJ2-3; CDR3: AWSQSQRSTDTQY
V: TRBV30; J: TRBJ1-4; CDR3: AWSVQGAVEKLF
V: TRBV23-1; J: TRBJ2-1; CDR3: ASTTDRNFRGSYNEQF
V: TRBV7-9; J: TRBJ2-7; CDR3: ASSPQGGHEQY